This section outlines one TCR beta chain sequence together with its context. Sequencing used immunoSEQ multiplex PCR; TCRdb keeps in-frame clones, though not all of them. This repertoire shows under 55,000 clones, about 91% found once; its top ten account for 4.4%. The entry originates in a study of graft-versus-host responses after intestinal transplantation. This CDR3 is built from 12 residues. Trimming took 6 bases from V and 11 from J, leaving 13 bases between them. Germline CDR1 and CDR2: MNHEY and SVGAGI. The chain combines TRBV6-5 with TRBJ1-4; no reliable D call. The material was PBMCs, obtained 524 days after transplant. This receptor was taken from a human patient who received an intestinal transplant, so some T cells may come from the graft donor. CDR3 bases: TGTGCCAGCAGCGACGGCGGAGGTAAACTGTTTTTT. Translated, it gives CASSDGGGKLFF.